A single sample is the source of the 26 T cell receptor beta chains below, sequenced in a study of T-cell memory formation after mild COVID-19. MiXCR, applied by TCRdb to the 5' RACE reads, yields one record per CDR3 protein. This sample carries hundreds of thousands of distinct CDR3 sequences, around 15% of them seen once, and the ten largest clones take about 24%. Sequencing input: PBMCs or a T cell subset sorted from them (not recorded which). All receptors derive from a man aged 18 to 30 who had mild COVID-19 (a few samples of this study predate the infection). Cell type and time point are not known.

This clonotype was detected only a few times. The genes are TRBV12-3 or TRBV12-4 and TRBJ1-1, with D possibly TRBD1 on 5 matching bases. The ends were cut back, 3 bases at V and 4 bases at J, with 12 bases in the middle. The CDR3 is 14 residues long. The DNA for the CDR3 is TGTGCCAGCAGTTTGTTGGGCAGGGTCACTGAAGCTTTCTTT. Amino acids: CASSLLGRVTEAFF.

This clonotype was seen repeatedly, ten times or more. In DNA, the CDR3 is TGTGCCAGCAGCCCTCCGGGACAGGTTGAACAGCAGTACTTC. As protein: CASSPPGQVEQQYF. This chain links TRBV6-5 with TRBJ2-7, with TRBD1 matching over 8 bases. With V trimmed by 6 bases and J by 8 bases, 12 bases remained unmatched. CDR1 and CDR2 from the germline V gene are MNHEY and SVGAGI. CDR3 length equals 14 residues.

In its sample, this clonotype was seen a few times. The chain has TRBV7-2 and TRBJ2-1; 12 positions match TRBD2. Germline V CDR1 and CDR2: SGHTA, FQGNSA. The CDR3 totals 15 residues. The V segment lost 5 bases and the J segment 9 bases; nucleotides outside the gene matches: 8. The CDR3 DNA reads as TGTGCCAGCAGCGAGACTAGCGGGGGACGGGGTGAGCAGTTCTTC. Protein product: CASSETSGGRGEQFF. Looking up the rest from reference TRBV7-2 and TRBJ2-1 gives the full variable domain: GAGVSQSPSNKVTEKGKDVELRCDPISGHTALYWYRQSLGQGLEFLIYFQGNSAPDKSGLPSDRFSAERTGGSVSTLTIQRTQQEDSAVYLCASSETSGGRGEQFFGPGTRLTVL.

This clonotype was counted between two and nine times. The chain recombines TRBV7-9 with TRBJ2-3; the match to TRBD2 covers 10 bases. The CDR3 loop spans 14 amino acids. Germline assignment: CDR1 SEHNR and CDR2 FQNEAQ (reference sequence). V dropped 5 bases and J dropped 8; count of bases not matched to a gene: 7. CDR3 residues: CASSPSGGDGTQYF. For the CDR3, the DNA is TGTGCCAGCAGCCCCAGCGGGGGGGACGGTACGCAGTATTTT. Based on the CDR3 plus reference TRBV7-9 and TRBJ2-3, the full variable domain is DTGVSQNPRHKITKRGQNVTFRCDPISEHNRLYWYRQTLGQGPEFLTYFQNEAQLEKSRLLSDRFSAERPKGSFSTLEIQRTEQGDSAMYLCASSPSGGDGTQYFGPGTRLTVL.

This clonotype was seen ten or more times. This chain joins TRBV7-2 and TRBJ1-3, with D hard to call. Germline CDR1 and CDR2: SGHTA and FQGNSA. The CDR3 is made up of 13 amino acids. With 3 bases removed from V and 1 base from J, the gap between germline ends came to 4 bases. Here the CDR3 DNA reads TGTGCCAGCAGCTTTAATTCTGGAAACACCATATATTTT. Encoded protein: CASSFNSGNTIYF.

This clonotype showed up many times. The gene calls are TRBV15 and TRBJ2-5; 9 nucleotides line up with TRBD2. V trimming: 3 bases; J trimming: 5 bases; junction bases outside the gene matches: 10. The germline gives CDR1 LNHNV, CDR2 YYDKDF (reference sequence). The CDR3 extends over 16 amino acids. The CDR3 here is CATSRAGTSRGETQYF. CDR3 bases: TGTGCCACCAGCAGGGCCGGGACTAGCCGGGGGGAGACCCAGTACTTC.

This clonotype has a handful of counts. The chain links TRBV6-2 or TRBV6-3 to TRBJ2-5; 7 bases are a match to TRBD2. The V and J ends lost 7 bases and 7 bases, in that order; junction bases with no gene match: 12. CDR1 is MNHEY, CDR2 SVGEGT, per germline. This CDR3 has 14 residues. The CDR3 spells CASTRGGSIRTQYF. The CDR3 DNA is TGTGCCAGCACCCGTGGCGGGAGTATAAGGACCCAGTACTTC.

This clonotype was seen a few times. The gene calls are TRBV24-1 and TRBJ2-3; possible D gene TRBD1, 7 bases. The CDR3 is 14 amino acids. V lost 7 bases and J lost 3, with 13 bases in between. The germline V gene encodes CDR1 KGHDR and CDR2 SFDVKD. The CDR3 spells CATSQGGWTDTQYF. CDR3 nucleotides: TGTGCCACCAGCCAGGGGGGTTGGACAGATACGCAGTATTTT.

This clonotype has more than one count but fewer than ten. The genes are TRBV7-9 and TRBJ1-1; unclear D gene. Germline loops: CDR1 SEHNR, CDR2 FQNEAQ (reference sequence). CDR3 size: 14 residues. Trimming cost V 6 bases and J 2 bases, with 13 bases left between them. The CDR3 sequence is CASSLNLDNTEAFF. CDR3 sequence (DNA): TGTGCCAGCAGTCTTAATCTCGACAACACTGAAGCTTTCTTT.

This clonotype has a handful of counts. This chain links TRBV6-6 with TRBJ2-7; D is possibly TRBD1 (6 bases). The CDR3 spans 15 residues. Germline loops: CDR1 MNHNY, CDR2 SVGAGI (reference sequence). The V and J ends lost 2 bases and 4 bases respectively, with 15 bases between them. The CDR3 DNA reads TGTGCCAGCAGTTACCCCCAGGGGCGAACTTACGAGCAGTACTTC. Translation: CASSYPQGRTYEQYF.

The rearrangement joins TRBV6-5 to TRBJ1-1; 7 bases fit TRBD1. This CDR3 region has 13 residues. With 2 bases clipped from V and 12 bases from J, the junction kept 9 bases outside the gene matches. Germline assignment: CDR1 MNHEY and CDR2 SVGAGI. The CDR3: CASSYSFRDSPFF. DNA of the CDR3: TGTGCCAGCAGTTACAGCTTCCGGGACAGCCCTTTCTTT.

This clonotype was recorded a few times. The rearrangement joins TRBV7-9 to TRBJ2-1; D might be TRBD1 (6 bases). This CDR3 comprises 16 residues. CDR1 is SEHNR, CDR2 FQNEAQ, per germline (reference sequence). The ends were cut back, 7 bases at V and 0 bases at J, with 16 bases in the middle. The CDR3 nucleotides are TGTGCCAGCACTATAGGGGGAGTTAGCTCCTACAATGAGCAGTTCTTC. It is translated as CASTIGGVSSYNEQFF. Combining the CDR3 with reference TRBV7-9 and TRBJ2-1 gives the whole variable domain DTGVSQNPRHKITKRGQNVTFRCDPISEHNRLYWYRQTLGQGPEFLTYFQNEAQLEKSRLLSDRFSAERPKGSFSTLEIQRTEQGDSAMYLCASTIGGVSSYNEQFFGPGTRLTVL.

This clonotype occurred many times. The chain couples TRBV2 to TRBJ2-1; TRBD2 aligns across 7 bases. The CDR3 has 15 residues. From germline, CDR1 is SNHLY and CDR2 FYNNEI. The trim removed 1 base at V and 3 bases at J, leaving 3 bases unmatched. CDR3 protein: CASSEVGGDYNEQFF. In nucleotides, the CDR3 is TGTGCCAGCAGTGAAGTGGGGGGGGACTACAATGAGCAGTTCTTC.

The CDR3 reads CASSSKTRGTDTQYF. The CDR3 region has the DNA TGTGCCAGCTCATCGAAGACCCGAGGCACAGATACGCAGTATTTT. The genes are TRBV18 and TRBJ2-3; unclear D gene. Trimming shortened V by 5 bases and J by 1 base, and 13 bases separated the two germline ends. Germline CDR1 KGHSH, CDR2 LQKENI. CDR3 length: 15 residues. The full variable domain, in which reference TRBV18 and TRBJ2-3 provide the parts outside the CDR3, is NAGVMQNPRHLVRRRGQEARLRCSPMKGHSHVYWYRQLPEEGLKFMVYLQKENIIDESGMPKERFSAEFPKEGPSILRIQQVVRGDSAAYFCASSSKTRGTDTQYFGPGTRLTVL.

This clonotype was detected a few times. V usage is TRBV2 and J usage is TRBJ2-2, with D unresolved. The V gene's germline CDR1 is SNHLY and CDR2 FYNNEI. The CDR3 sequence is 13 residues long. The V and J ends lost 7 bases and 1 base respectively, with 7 bases between them. The CDR3 region is CASNRKNTGELFF. The DNA of the CDR3 is TGTGCCAGCAACAGAAAGAACACCGGGGAGCTGTTTTTT.

This clonotype was seen more than once but under ten times. The chain recombines TRBV12-3 or TRBV12-4 with TRBJ1-1; TRBD1 matches at 7 bases. Trimming took 8 bases from V and 2 from J; bases not matched to a gene: 8. The CDR3 has 14 residues. CDR3 protein: CASVLTGANTEAFF. CDR3 DNA: TGTGCCAGCGTACTAACAGGGGCTAACACTGAAGCTTTCTTT.

This clonotype was seen at least ten times. This sequence joins TRBV12-3 or TRBV12-4 and TRBJ1-1; no firm D call. The CDR3 is 12 residues long. The V and J ends lost 5 bases and 12 bases respectively, with 16 bases between them. CDR3 region: CASSPLGRESFF. The DNA of the CDR3 is TGTGCCAGCAGTCCCCTCGGGCGCGAGTCTTTCTTT.

This chain joins TRBV4-3 and TRBJ2-3; the match to TRBD2 covers 11 bases. This CDR3 has 17 residues. V gave up 3 bases and J gave up 5 bases; unmatched junction bases: 10. Germline CDR1 is LGHNA and CDR2 is YSLEER. CDR3 bases: TGCGCCAGCAGCCATCGTCTTAGCGGGGGGGCCGTAGATACGCAGTATTTT. It translates to CASSHRLSGGAVDTQYF.

This clonotype was detected many times. This sequence joins TRBV7-2 and TRBJ2-5; D remains unclear. Trimming cost V 2 bases and J 2 bases, with 9 bases left between them. CDR3 length: 14 residues. The germline V gene encodes CDR1 SGHTA and CDR2 FQGNSA. Written as DNA, the CDR3 is TGTGCCAGCAGCTTATATCCTAGGCAAGAGACCCAGTACTTC. This translates into CASSLYPRQETQYF.

J is TRBJ1-1 and V is TRBV5-1; 10 bases line up with TRBD1. Per the germline V gene, CDR1 is SGHRS and CDR2 is YFSETQ. The CDR3 covers 14 residues. Unmatched junction bases numbered 7, after V lost 5 bases and J lost 6 bases. CDR3 DNA sequence: TGCGCCAGCAGTAGGGGACAGGGGATCCCTGAAGCTTTCTTT. This sequence encodes CASSRGQGIPEAFF.

This clonotype was observed a handful of times. This chain links TRBV6-2 or TRBV6-3 with TRBJ2-7, with 9 bases identical to TRBD2. The CDR3 is made up of 16 amino acids. Trimming at V came to 6 bases and at J to 3 bases, leaving 12 bases not matched to a gene. Germline CDR1 is MNHEY and CDR2 is SVGEGT. Written as DNA, the CDR3 is TGTGCCAGCAGCGCCCCAGGAGCGGGGGGCCGCTACGAGCAGTACGTC. Translated, it gives CASSAPGAGGRYEQYV.

This clonotype was recorded only once. V usage is TRBV6-5 and J usage is TRBJ2-3, with D uncertain. V lost 6 bases and J lost 4, with 20 bases in between. CDR1 and CDR2 (germline): MNHEY, SVGAGI. This CDR3 is 16 amino acids long. The CDR3 sequence is CASSPGWATGADTQYF. DNA of the CDR3: TGTGCCAGCAGCCCCGGCTGGGCTACTGGGGCAGATACGCAGTATTTT.

The chain couples TRBV7-8 to TRBJ2-1, with 7 bases aligning to TRBD1. The CDR3 runs to 13 residues. Germline CDR1 and CDR2: SGHVS and FQNEAQ. V was clipped by 7 bases and J by 2 bases; unmatched bases: 2. DNA for the CDR3: TGTGCCAGCAAGGGACAGACCTACAATGAGCAGTTCTTC. As protein: CASKGQTYNEQFF.

The V call is TRBV29-1, the J call TRBJ1-1, with D unclear. The ends were cut back, 3 bases at V and 7 bases at J, with 9 bases in the middle. This CDR3 region has 11 residues. CDR1 and CDR2 (germline): SQVTM, ANQGSEA. DNA of the CDR3: TGCAGCGTTGATCTGGGATTTGAAGCTTTCTTT. It codes for CSVDLGFEAFF.

The V gene is TRBV9, the J gene TRBJ2-7, with D possibly matching TRBD1 (6 bases). There are 16 residues in the CDR3. CDR1 is SGDLS, CDR2 YYNGEE, per germline. The V end was cut by 2 bases, the J end by 0 bases, with 15 bases between. The chain's CDR3 is CASSVSGQLYSYEQYV. The DNA for the CDR3 is TGTGCCAGCAGCGTTTCGGGACAATTGTACTCCTACGAGCAGTACGTC.

This clonotype was seen a few times. J is TRBJ2-3 and V is TRBV7-3; TRBD2 might be the D (5 bases). V lost 3 bases to trimming and J lost 6 bases, with 13 bases between them. Germline V CDR1 and CDR2: SGHTA, FQGTGA. The CDR3 totals 14 residues. CDR3 residues: CASSFSLAGDTQYF. CDR3 coding DNA: TGTGCCAGCAGCTTCTCTCTAGCAGGTGATACGCAGTATTTT.